This TCR beta chain was identified in a study of OX40 agonist ivuxolimab in advanced cancers. About the research overall: The mean age was roughly 60 years, ranging from roughly 23 to 80, with around four fifths of participants male.

This clone occurred a few times. The assay was immunoSEQ multiplex PCR, and TCRdb's table has in-frame clones only and misses some. The profile shows around 53,000 clones, about 88% of them singletons. CDR1 is SGHDT, CDR2 YYEEEE, per germline. The CDR3 sequence is 13 residues long. The V end was cut by 1 base, the J end by 11 bases, with 15 bases between. The sequenced sample was CD4+ or CD8+ T cells sorted from blood, obtained in a trial of the OX40 agonist ivuxolimab. The V call is TRBV5-6, the J call TRBJ1-1, with D possibly TRBD1 on 5 matching bases. The sequence came from an adult with an advanced solid tumor such as melanoma, head and neck, liver or kidney cancer. CDR3 sequence: CASSLSRVGDAFF. CDR3 DNA: TGTGCCAGCAGCTTGTCCCGGGTAGGGGACGCTTTCTTT.